This TCR beta chain was identified in a study of blood T cell repertoires in COVID-19. At the level of the study: From the United States, Italy and Spain came samples of acute and convalescent COVID-19. The cDNA or gDNA used as material had been derived from T cells, B-cell-depleted T cells, or PBMCs.

Participant age was roughly 18 to 89 years, and participants resided in roughly 25 US areas. In the original processing: Reference gene primer amplification gave nucleated cell count estimates. Data came from immunoSEQ multiplex PCR; TCRdb stores just in-frame clones and leaves some out. D and trimming were read from the DNA, whereas the V and J calls and clone size are those reported in that table. The profile covers around 330,000 clones, with more than 90% appearing a single time and 2% to 3% taken by the ten largest. The origin of this receptor is a man aged 55-75 years who had recovered from COVID-19. Sequencing was carried out using PBMCs or T cells enriched from blood (not recorded which).

The CDR3 loop reads CASSYSRAPNTEAFF. For the CDR3, the DNA is TGTGCCAGCAGTTACTCGAGAGCCCCGAACACTGAAGCTTTCTTT. This chain joins TRBV6-6 and TRBJ1-1; D remains unclear. Trimming pared 0 bases from V and 1 base from J, leaving 9 bases between. Germline CDR1 reads MNHNY; CDR2 reads SVGAGI (reference sequence). The CDR3 totals 15 residues.